These 15 T cell receptor beta chains share one sample of origin, sequenced in a study of shared clonotypes between healthy human individuals (dated by TCRdb to about 2020). The method behind the library was the immunoSEQ multiplex PCR assay. Sourced from immuneACCESS, this table was stored by TCRdb with only in-frame sequences that have V and J called. A share of the clones is absent; for the studies checked, an unresolved V gene accounts for under half, and the remainder has no known explanation. Here the sample has 2 million to 2.5 million clones; 85% to 95% occur a single time. Clones ranked in the top ten supply 0.3% to 0.45% of the sample. Source material: naive CD4+ T cells from PBMCs. The label giving this sample's cell subset or site can be read as: CD45RA+ positively selected. The receptors originated from a man between 18 and 35 years old in good health. Some clones in this sample may be carry-over from other donors' samples.

The chain carries TRBV5-5 and TRBJ1-4; a possible D gene is TRBD1 (5 bases). Trimming took 4 bases from V and 4 from J, leaving 11 bases between them. The CDR3 extends over 14 amino acids. Per germline, CDR1 SGHKS and CDR2 YYEKEE (reference sequence). The CDR3 sequence: CASSLDSRNEKLFF. CDR3 in DNA: TGTGCCAGCAGCCTTGACAGTCGTAATGAAAAACTGTTTTTT. Combining the CDR3 with reference TRBV5-5 and TRBJ1-4 gives the whole variable domain DAGVTQSPTHLIKTRGQQVTLRCSPISGHKSVSWYQQVLGQGPQFIFQYYEKEERGRGNFPDRFSARQFPNYSSELNVNALLLGDSALYLCASSLDSRNEKLFFGSGTQLSVL.

V is TRBV28 and J is TRBJ2-7; unclear D gene. Germline V lookup: CDR1 MDHEN, CDR2 SYDVKM. The CDR3 is 10 residues long. Trimming left V 10 bases short and J 6 bases short, with 10 bases between. As DNA, the CDR3 is TGTGCCACCGCGTATCTCGAGCAGTACTTC. Amino acid sequence: CATAYLEQYF. The entire variable domain, with the rest obtained from reference TRBV28 and TRBJ2-7, is as follows: DVKVTQSSRYLVKRTGEKVFLECVQDMDHENMFWYRQDPGLGLRLIYFSYDVKMKEKGDIPEGYSVSREKKERFSLILESASTNQTSMYLCATAYLEQYFGPGTRLTVT.

This clone was seen only once. This chain's CDR3 is CASSSRTGTGEQYF. In nucleotides, the CDR3 is TGTGCCAGCAGCTCCCGGACAGGGACAGGCGAGCAGTACTTC. V and J are TRBV5-4 and TRBJ2-7, with 8 bases lining up with TRBD1. Trimming took 3 bases from V and 6 from J; bases not matched to a gene: 8. The CDR3 has 14 residues. The V gene's germline CDR1 is SGHNT and CDR2 YYREEE (reference sequence).

The chain links TRBV6-1 to TRBJ2-6, with D uncertain. Germline V CDR1 and CDR2: MNHNS, SASEGT. The CDR3 spans 15 residues. Trimming cost V 4 bases and J 0 bases, with 7 bases left between them. This chain's CDR3 is CASSARFSGANVLTF. CDR3 nucleotide sequence: TGTGCCAGCAGTGCTCGGTTCTCTGGGGCCAACGTCCTGACTTTC.

This chain uses TRBV28 with TRBJ1-2, with D hard to call. This CDR3 is built from 11 residues. Looked up from germline, CDR1 is MDHEN and CDR2 is SYDVKM. Between the trimmed V and J ends, which lost 9 bases and 0 bases, there was a span of 5 bases. CDR3 loop: CASYSNYGYTF. The CDR3 DNA reads as TGTGCCAGTTATTCTAACTATGGCTACACCTTC.

The CDR3 region is CASSPSSLYNEQFF. CDR3 nucleotides: TGTGCCAGCTCACCATCGTCCCTCTACAATGAGCAGTTCTTC. This chain links TRBV18 with TRBJ2-1; D remains ambiguous. CDR3 length: 14 residues. With 2 bases removed from V and 3 bases from J, the gap between germline ends came to 8 bases. CDR1 and CDR2 (germline): KGHSH, LQKENI.

This chain joins TRBV5-8 and TRBJ2-7; D is uncertain. Germline-derived CDR1 and CDR2 are SGHTS and YDEGEE. CDR3 length: 12 residues. Trimming shortened V by 4 bases and J by 3 bases, and 8 bases separated the two germline ends. This chain's CDR3 is CASSLIGYEQYF. As DNA, the CDR3 is TGTGCCAGCAGCCTCATTGGCTACGAGCAGTACTTC.

The chain links TRBV19 to TRBJ2-3; D may be TRBD1 (5 bases). This CDR3 has 16 residues. V gave up 3 bases and J gave up 0 bases, with 13 bases separating them. The germline CDR1 and CDR2 sequences are LNHDA and SQIVND (reference sequence). The CDR3 spells CASSIGHPTSTDTQYF. In nucleotides, the CDR3 is TGTGCCAGTAGTATCGGACACCCTACGAGCACAGATACGCAGTATTTT.

There are a few counts of this clone. The V gene is TRBV30, the J gene TRBJ1-1, with no clear D. There are 13 residues in the CDR3. V was cut by 3 bases and J by 5 bases, with 13 bases left in between. The V gene's germline CDR1 is GTSNPN and CDR2 SVGIG (reference sequence). Here the CDR3 DNA reads TGTGCCTGGAGGCATCCCCCGCGGACTGAAGCTTTCTTT. Translating it yields CAWRHPPRTEAFF.

Comment on this clone: This specimen includes other DNA sequences encoding the same CDR3. The J gene is TRBJ1-5, the V gene TRBV19, with D possibly being TRBD1 (6 bases). V was clipped by 1 base and J by 5 bases, with 9 bases between them. Per the germline V gene, CDR1 is LNHDA and CDR2 is SQIVND (reference sequence). The CDR3 sequence is 14 residues long. Here the CDR3 reads CASSIGGAYQPQHF. CDR3 DNA: TGTGCCAGTAGTATAGGGGGGGCGTATCAGCCCCAGCATTTT.

This clone was recorded once. V gene TRBV9 combines with J gene TRBJ2-5; D gene uncertain. V was trimmed by 2 bases and J by 5 bases, leaving 13 bases between them. Germline loops: CDR1 SGDLS, CDR2 YYNGEE. The CDR3 covers 14 residues. This chain's CDR3 is CASSVRHLGETQYF. The CDR3 DNA reads as TGTGCCAGCAGCGTTCGACACCTCGGGGAGACCCAGTACTTC.

The chain's CDR3 is CASSLQVHTEAFF. CDR3 coding DNA: TGTGCCAGCAGTTTGCAGGTTCACACTGAAGCTTTCTTT. The rearrangement uses TRBV28 and TRBJ1-1, with D uncertain. This CDR3 is built from 13 residues. The germline V and J ends were trimmed by 3 bases and 3 bases, with 8 bases remaining between them. Germline V gene data show CDR1 as MDHEN and CDR2 as SYDVKM. Complete variable domain (other parts from reference TRBV28 and TRBJ1-1): DVKVTQSSRYLVKRTGEKVFLECVQDMDHENMFWYRQDPGLGLRLIYFSYDVKMKEKGDIPEGYSVSREKKERFSLILESASTNQTSMYLCASSLQVHTEAFFGQGTRLTVV.

The genes are TRBV15 and TRBJ2-7; tentative D call: TRBD2 (6 bases). Germline V gives CDR1 LNHNV, CDR2 YYDKDF (reference sequence). Trimming took off 2 bases at V and 2 bases at J, with 16 bases between the two ends. This CDR3 has 16 amino acids. CDR3 nucleotides: TGTGCCACCAGCAGACCCACCGGGACTTCTCCCTACGAGCAGTACTTC. Residues: CATSRPTGTSPYEQYF. The whole variable domain, filled in from reference TRBV15 and TRBJ2-7, reads DAMVIQNPRYQVTQFGKPVTLSCSQTLNHNVMYWYQQKSSQAPKLLFHYYDKDFNNEADTPDNFQSRRPNTSFCFLDIRSPGLGDTAMYLCATSRPTGTSPYEQYFGPGTRLTVT.

The chain recombines TRBV5-6 with TRBJ2-1; possible D gene TRBD1, 5 bases. Germline V CDR1 and CDR2: SGHDT, YYEEEE. V shed 4 bases and J shed 2 bases, with 10 bases lying between them. The CDR3 contains 14 residues. The CDR3 region is CASSRQGTYNEQFF. As DNA, the CDR3 is TGTGCCAGCAGCAGGCAGGGAACCTACAATGAGCAGTTCTTC.

The rearrangement uses TRBV18 and TRBJ1-5; no reliable D call. With 6 bases removed from V and 2 bases from J, the gap between germline ends came to 11 bases. This CDR3 contains 14 residues. The germline V gene encodes CDR1 KGHSH and CDR2 LQKENI. DNA for the CDR3: TGTGCCAGCTCTTCCGAGACCGGCAATCAGCCCCAGCATTTT. Translated, it gives CASSSETGNQPQHF.